Below are 22 T cell receptor beta chains sequenced from a single sample in a study of blood T cell repertoires in COVID-19. Sequencing was performed with immunoSEQ multiplex PCR; in TCRdb, only in-frame clones are kept and a portion is missing. The data hold nearly 70,000 clones, with about 90% observed a single time. The sequenced material came from peripheral blood. The receptors stem from a woman between 50 and 59 years old with COVID-19, enrolled during active disease.

Only a few counts were recorded for this clone. The CDR3 loop reads CASSPPGGDTTDTQYF. The CDR3 region has the DNA TGTGCCAGCAGCCCACCTGGGGGGGACACCACAGATACGCAGTATTTT. This chain joins TRBV28 and TRBJ2-3, with D possibly being TRBD2 (7 bases). This CDR3 has 16 amino acids. With 6 bases removed from V and 2 bases from J, the gap between germline ends came to 18 bases. Germline lookup yields CDR1 MDHEN and CDR2 SYDVKM. Supplemented by reference TRBV28 and TRBJ2-3, the full variable domain reads DVKVTQSSRYLVKRTGEKVFLECVQDMDHENMFWYRQDPGLGLRLIYFSYDVKMKEKGDIPEGYSVSREKKERFSLILESASTNQTSMYLCASSPPGGDTTDTQYFGPGTRLTVL.

This clone was seen once. The rearrangement uses TRBV27 and TRBJ2-1; D is unclear. CDR3 size: 12 residues. CDR1 is MNHEY and CDR2 is SMNVEV in the germline V gene (reference sequence). V lost 6 bases, J lost 4 bases, and 7 bases lay in between. The CDR3 here is CASSPRYNEQFF. CDR3 coding DNA: TGTGCCAGCAGCCCCAGATACAATGAGCAGTTCTTC.

This clone was counted once. V and J are TRBV28 and TRBJ1-1; the D is unclear. The CDR3 spans 12 residues. V shed 8 bases and J shed 6 bases, with 13 bases lying between them. Germline-derived CDR1 and CDR2 are MDHEN and SYDVKM. The DNA for the CDR3 is TGTGCCAGCTGGTACCCAGGCTCTGAAGCTTTCTTT. This gives the protein CASWYPGSEAFF.

This clone has a single count. The chain recombines TRBV28 with TRBJ2-5; 8 positions match TRBD1. The CDR3 contains 16 residues. The trim removed 4 bases at V and 5 bases at J, leaving 12 bases unmatched. Germline loops: CDR1 MDHEN, CDR2 SYDVKM. The CDR3 is CASSSVFSRQGETQYF. CDR3 bases: TGTGCCAGCAGTTCCGTCTTTTCTCGACAGGGGGAGACCCAGTACTTC.

The rearrangement links TRBV7-9 to TRBJ1-6; the match to TRBD1 covers 9 bases. Germline V gives CDR1 SEHNR, CDR2 FQNEAQ (reference sequence). Germline trimming cut 3 bases from V and 10 bases from J; bases unmatched to any gene: 4. This CDR3 is built from 14 residues. The CDR3: CASSFTGGASPLHF. CDR3 nucleotides: TGTGCCAGCAGCTTTACAGGGGGCGCGTCACCCCTCCACTTT.

The V call is TRBV6-5, the J call TRBJ2-7; 8 bases line up with TRBD2. This CDR3 has 15 residues. Trimming cost V 6 bases and J 4 bases; bases outside gene matches: 11. In germline, CDR1 is MNHEY, CDR2 SVGAGI. In DNA, the CDR3 is TGTGCCAGCAGAAACGCGGGACTAGGGGTTTACGAGCAGTACTTC. Translating it yields CASRNAGLGVYEQYF.

The chain has TRBV10-3 and TRBJ1-2; 9 bases line up with TRBD1. CDR1 is ENHRY and CDR2 is SYGVKD in the germline V gene. J gave up 4 bases and V 6 bases, and 6 bases lay outside the gene matches. The length of the CDR3 is 14 residues. The CDR3 nucleotides are TGTGCCATCAGCGGGACAGGGAGGGCCTATGGCTACACCTTC. The encoded protein is CAISGTGRAYGYTF.

The rearrangement uses TRBV14 and TRBJ1-2; 9 bases match TRBD1. Germline CDR1 reads SGHDN; CDR2 reads FVKESK. V shed 4 bases, J shed 8 bases, and the junction held 5 bases outside the gene matches. CDR3 length: 13 amino acids. The chain's CDR3 is CASSPRDRDGYTF. CDR3 coding DNA: TGTGCCAGCAGCCCGAGGGACAGGGACGGCTACACCTTC.

V usage is TRBV9 and J usage is TRBJ2-3, with 10 bases fitting TRBD1. There are 19 residues in the CDR3. The germline CDR1 and CDR2 sequences are SGDLS and YYNGEE. J gave up 3 bases and V 0 bases, and 13 bases lay outside the gene matches. The CDR3 DNA is TGTGCCAGCAGCGTAGCTCCCCGTGCCCCGGGACAGGGGACAGATACGCAGTATTTT. Residues: CASSVAPRAPGQGTDTQYF.

The sample holds one count of this clone. V gene TRBV7-2 combines with J gene TRBJ2-3; 14 nucleotides align to TRBD2. Germline lookup yields CDR1 SGHTA and CDR2 FQGNSA. With 3 bases clipped from V and 6 bases from J, the junction kept 5 bases outside the gene matches. CDR3 length: 16 amino acids. The CDR3 region is CASSLGTSGRVDTQYF. The CDR3 coding sequence is TGTGCCAGCAGCTTGGGGACTAGCGGGAGAGTGGATACGCAGTATTTT. Drawing the rest from reference TRBV7-2 and TRBJ2-3, the complete variable domain is GAGVSQSPSNKVTEKGKDVELRCDPISGHTALYWYRQSLGQGLEFLIYFQGNSAPDKSGLPSDRFSAERTGGSVSTLTIQRTQQEDSAVYLCASSLGTSGRVDTQYFGPGTRLTVL.

The chain combines TRBV6-5 with TRBJ1-2; TRBD1 is a possible D gene (6 bases). CDR1 and CDR2 from the germline V gene are MNHEY and SVGAGI. CDR3 length: 13 residues. The V end lost 5 bases, the J end lost 6 bases, and 13 bases lay between the germline ends. Here the CDR3 reads CASSRTVIHGYTF. The CDR3 nucleotides read TGTGCCAGCAGTCGGACAGTAATCCATGGCTACACCTTC.

This rearrangement joins TRBV7-9 to TRBJ1-6; no firm D call. The CDR3 extends over 16 amino acids. The germline V gene has CDR1 SEHNR and CDR2 FQNEAQ (reference sequence). Trimming left V 0 bases short and J 0 bases short, with 6 bases between. CDR3 DNA sequence: TGTGCCAGCAGCTTAGCGGAGAGCTCCTATAATTCACCCCTCCACTTT. Encoded protein: CASSLAESSYNSPLHF.

The rearrangement joins TRBV7-2 to TRBJ2-1, with D perhaps TRBD1 (5 bases). Germline loops: CDR1 SGHTA, CDR2 FQGNSA. The CDR3 contains 15 residues. Between the trimmed V and J ends, which lost 5 bases and 6 bases, there was a span of 17 bases. CDR3 region: CASSPQGEPFNEQFF. The DNA for the CDR3 is TGTGCCAGCAGCCCCCAGGGTGAACCCTTCAATGAGCAGTTCTTC.

This clone was seen once. The chain employs TRBV29-1 and TRBJ2-7, with a tentative D call TRBD1 (6 bases). Germline CDR1 reads SQVTM; CDR2 reads ANQGSEA. The CDR3 runs to 11 residues. The V end was cut by 8 bases, the J end by 1 base, with 9 bases between. The CDR3: CSCRGSYEQYF. CDR3 nucleotides: TGCAGCTGCAGGGGATCCTACGAGCAGTACTTC.

The chain employs TRBV28 and TRBJ1-2; tentatively, D is TRBD1 (5 bases). Germline assignment: CDR1 MDHEN and CDR2 SYDVKM. Deletions cut 9 bases from V and 7 bases from J, with 15 bases between. The CDR3 totals 12 residues. CDR3 residues: CASGGTASGYTF. For the CDR3, the DNA is TGTGCCAGTGGGGGGACGGCTTCTGGCTACACCTTC.

The genes are TRBV6-5 and TRBJ2-3; 7 bases align to TRBD2. The V and J ends lost 7 bases and 3 bases, in that order; junction bases with no gene match: 10. The length of the CDR3 is 15 residues. CDR1 MNHEY and CDR2 SVGAGI come from the germline V gene. CDR3 residues: CASTLRQGGTDTQYF. CDR3 sequence (DNA): TGTGCCAGCACCCTTCGGCAGGGAGGGACAGATACGCAGTATTTT.

This chain connects TRBV28 to TRBJ2-7; 9 bases match TRBD2. Germline assignment: CDR1 MDHEN and CDR2 SYDVKM. V dropped 6 bases and J dropped 4; count of bases not matched to a gene: 10. CDR3 length: 15 residues. Here the CDR3 DNA reads TGTGCCAGCAGAGGAACCGGGACTAGCCGATACGAGCAGTACTTC. This gives the protein CASRGTGTSRYEQYF.

The chain joins TRBV27 to TRBJ2-7, with 7 positions matching TRBD2. Trimming took 5 bases from V and 3 from J; bases not matched to a gene: 10. The germline V gene encodes CDR1 MNHEY and CDR2 SMNVEV (reference sequence). The length of the CDR3 is 15 residues. The DNA for the CDR3 is TGTGCCAGCAGTCAGGCCGGGACTAAAGACTACGAGCAGTACTTC. Translating it yields CASSQAGTKDYEQYF.

This clone was recorded a few times. V usage is TRBV2 and J usage is TRBJ1-5, with D possibly being TRBD1 (5 bases). The CDR3 is 13 residues long. Germline V CDR1 and CDR2: SNHLY, FYNNEI. V was pared by 3 bases and J by 5 bases, with 8 bases between. The CDR3 bases are TGTGCCAGCAGTGAGGGGCCTCATCAGCCCCAGCATTTT. It codes for CASSEGPHQPQHF.

This CDR3 is CASSENVGGAVSNQPQHF. The CDR3 region has the DNA TGTGCCAGCAGTGAAAATGTCGGCGGTGCAGTGAGCAATCAGCCCCAGCATTTT. The chain has TRBV6-1 and TRBJ1-5; D gene ambiguous. V was trimmed by 2 bases and J by 1 base, leaving 18 bases between them. The germline gives CDR1 MNHNS, CDR2 SASEGT. The CDR3 length is 18 residues.

CDR3 DNA sequence: TGTGCCAGCAGTTCTATATTTGGCGGTGAAAAACTGTTTTTT. This codes for CASSSIFGGEKLFF. V usage is TRBV28 and J usage is TRBJ1-4; unclear D gene. The germline V gene encodes CDR1 MDHEN and CDR2 SYDVKM. The CDR3 is 14 amino acids. V dropped 4 bases and J dropped 7 bases, with 13 bases sitting between them.

The rearrangement uses TRBV11-2 and TRBJ2-1, with D possibly being TRBD1 (6 bases). Looked up from germline, CDR1 is SGHAT and CDR2 is FQNNGV. Trimming took off 0 bases at V and 10 bases at J, with 10 bases between the two ends. The CDR3 loop spans 13 amino acids. CDR3 protein: CASSLEPGQEQFF. CDR3 bases: TGTGCCAGCAGCTTAGAACCGGGACAAGAGCAGTTCTTC. The full variable domain, its missing parts supplied by reference TRBV11-2 and TRBJ2-1, is EAGVAQSPRYKIIEKRQSVAFWCNPISGHATLYWYQQILGQGPKLLIQFQNNGVVDDSQLPKDRFSAERLKGVDSTLKIQPAKLEDSAVYLCASSLEPGQEQFFGPGTRLTVL.